One sample yielded the 7 T cell receptor beta chains listed below, sequenced in a study of T cells in localized non-small cell lung cancer (dated by TCRdb to about 2020). Library method: the immunoSEQ multiplex PCR assay. The immuneACCESS repertoire file appears here via TCRdb, limited to in-frame rearrangements. These files lack a portion of the clones; in checked studies, under half of the deficit traces to unresolved V genes, and the cause of the others is not known. This sample is represented by approximately 29,000 clones; approximately 83% of them were singletons. The ten top clones hold over 4.5% of the sample. This specimen consisted of peripheral blood mononuclear cells, obtained before any cancer treatment. The receptors derive from a man aged 35 to 69 with stage III lung adenocarcinoma.

The V and J genes are TRBV6-1 and TRBJ1-1, with TRBD1 matching over 8 bases. Looked up from germline, CDR1 is MNHNS and CDR2 is SASEGT. This CDR3 has 12 amino acids. The V gene end was trimmed by 10 bases and the J gene end by 9 bases; junction bases not matched to a gene: 10. CDR3 residues: CATKPRQGKAFF. Here the CDR3 DNA reads TGTGCCACCAAACCCCGACAGGGGAAAGCTTTCTTT.

Comments on this clone: One junction end does not reproduce the germline sequence, and a read error may be involved. The chain employs TRBV5-5 and TRBJ1-6; D is undetermined. This CDR3 region has 16 residues. Germline V gene lookup returns CDR1 SGHKS and CDR2 YYEKEE (reference sequence). The CDR3 nucleotides read TGTGCCAGCAGCTTGTTTTCAGCGTCCTTTAATTCACCCCTCCACTTT. Protein sequence: CASSLFSASFNSPLHF.

The genes are TRBV7-8 and TRBJ2-1; 9 bases match TRBD1. The CDR3 runs 15 residues. J was trimmed by 9 bases and V by 5 bases; bases with no gene match: 11. The germline V gene encodes CDR1 SGHVS and CDR2 FQNEAQ. The CDR3 here is CASSPPGQGEGEQFF. The DNA of the CDR3 is TGTGCCAGCAGCCCCCCGGGACAGGGAGAGGGTGAGCAGTTCTTC.

The chain has TRBV7-9 and TRBJ2-7, with D perhaps assigned TRBD1 or TRBD2 (6 bases each). Germline V gene sequence: CDR1 SEHNR, CDR2 FQNEAQ (reference sequence). This CDR3 has 14 amino acids. V lost 5 bases, J lost 1 base, and 12 bases lay in between. The CDR3 loop reads CASSPLGGSYEQYV. DNA for the CDR3: TGTGCCAGCAGCCCCCTAGGGGGGTCCTACGAGCAGTACGTC.

This clone was counted once. The gene calls are TRBV6-6 and TRBJ2-2; TRBD2 matches at 10 bases. J gave up 7 bases and V 5 bases, and 4 bases lay outside the gene matches. Germline V CDR1 and CDR2: MNHNY, SVGAGI (reference sequence). The CDR3 runs 14 residues. The CDR3 nucleotides are TGTGCCAGCAGTGGGACTAGCGTTGGCGGGGAGCTGTTTTTT. It codes for CASSGTSVGGELFF.

The J gene is TRBJ1-2, the V gene TRBV6-5; 9 bases match TRBD1. CDR1 is MNHEY and CDR2 is SVGAGI in the germline V gene. CDR3 length equals 13 residues. V shed 6 bases, J shed 7 bases, and the junction held 6 bases outside the gene matches. The DNA of the CDR3 is TGTGCCAGCAGGGAAACGGACAGGGGTGGCTACACCTTC. This translates into CASRETDRGGYTF.

Here the CDR3 reads CASSPDSVSNQPQHF. The CDR3 bases are TGTGCCAGCAGTCCTGACAGCGTTAGCAATCAGCCCCAGCATTTT. This chain connects TRBV7-9 to TRBJ1-5; D possibly corresponds to TRBD1 (5 bases). The V gene lost 6 bases and the J gene lost 0 bases, with 12 bases spanning the gap. Germline V lookup: CDR1 SEHNR, CDR2 FQNEAQ (reference sequence). This CDR3 spans 15 amino acids.